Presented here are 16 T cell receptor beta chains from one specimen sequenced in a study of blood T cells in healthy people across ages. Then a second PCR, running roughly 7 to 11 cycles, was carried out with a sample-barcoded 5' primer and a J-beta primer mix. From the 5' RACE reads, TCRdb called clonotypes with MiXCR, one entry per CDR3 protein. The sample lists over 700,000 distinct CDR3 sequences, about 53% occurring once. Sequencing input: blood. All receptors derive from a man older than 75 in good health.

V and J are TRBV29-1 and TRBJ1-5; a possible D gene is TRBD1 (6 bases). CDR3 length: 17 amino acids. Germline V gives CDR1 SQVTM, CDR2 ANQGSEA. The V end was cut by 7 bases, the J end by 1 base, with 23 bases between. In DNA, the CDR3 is TGCAGCGCACCCACTGTCTCAAACAGGGAAAGCAATCAGCCCCAGCATTTT. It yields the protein CSAPTVSNRESNQPQHF.

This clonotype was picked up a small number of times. The CDR3 nucleotides are TGCGCCAGCAGCCGGACTAGCGGGACCGTGAAGACCCAGTACTTC. Protein sequence: CASSRTSGTVKTQYF. The J gene is TRBJ2-5, the V gene TRBV5-1; TRBD2 matches at 12 bases. Germline V gives CDR1 SGHRS, CDR2 YFSETQ. Trimming cost V 4 bases and J 6 bases; bases outside gene matches: 7. The CDR3 length is 15 residues.

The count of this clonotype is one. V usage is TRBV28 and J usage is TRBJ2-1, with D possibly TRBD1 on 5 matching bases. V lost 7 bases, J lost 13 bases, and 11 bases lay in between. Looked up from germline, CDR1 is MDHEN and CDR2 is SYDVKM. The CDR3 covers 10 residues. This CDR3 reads CASNGADQFF. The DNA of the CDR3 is TGTGCCAGCAATGGGGCAGACCAGTTCTTC.

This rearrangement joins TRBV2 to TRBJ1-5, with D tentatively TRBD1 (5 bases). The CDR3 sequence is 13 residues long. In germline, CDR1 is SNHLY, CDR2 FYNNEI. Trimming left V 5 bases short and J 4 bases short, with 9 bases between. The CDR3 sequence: CASSQDTNQPQHF. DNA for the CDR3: TGTGCCAGCAGTCAGGACACAAATCAGCCCCAGCATTTT. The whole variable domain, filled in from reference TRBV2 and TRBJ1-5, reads EPEVTQTPSHQVTQMGQEVILRCVPISNHLYFYWYRQILGQKVEFLVSFYNNEISEKSEIFDDQFSVERPDGSNFTLKIRSTKLEDSAMYFCASSQDTNQPQHFGDGTRLSIL.

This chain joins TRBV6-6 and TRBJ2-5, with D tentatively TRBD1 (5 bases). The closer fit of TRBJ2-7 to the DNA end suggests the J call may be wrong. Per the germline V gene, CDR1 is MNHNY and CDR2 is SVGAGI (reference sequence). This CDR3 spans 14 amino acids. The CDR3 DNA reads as TGTGCCAGCTGTCGCCAGTCCAGGGACTACGAGCAGTACTTC. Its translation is CASCRQSRDYEQYF.

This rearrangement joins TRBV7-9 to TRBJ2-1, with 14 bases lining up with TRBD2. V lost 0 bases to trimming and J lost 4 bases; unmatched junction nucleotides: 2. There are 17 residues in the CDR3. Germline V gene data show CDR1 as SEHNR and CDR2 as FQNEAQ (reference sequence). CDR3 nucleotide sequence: TGTGCCAGCAGCTTAGCGGGACTAGCGGGAGTTTACAATGAGCAGTTCTTC. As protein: CASSLAGLAGVYNEQFF.

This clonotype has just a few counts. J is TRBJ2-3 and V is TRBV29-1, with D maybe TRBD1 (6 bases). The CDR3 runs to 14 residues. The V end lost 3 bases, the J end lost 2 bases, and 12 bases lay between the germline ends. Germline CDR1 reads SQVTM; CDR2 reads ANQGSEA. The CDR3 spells CSVEGARSTDTQYF. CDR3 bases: TGCAGCGTTGAGGGGGCGAGGTCCACAGATACGCAGTATTTT.

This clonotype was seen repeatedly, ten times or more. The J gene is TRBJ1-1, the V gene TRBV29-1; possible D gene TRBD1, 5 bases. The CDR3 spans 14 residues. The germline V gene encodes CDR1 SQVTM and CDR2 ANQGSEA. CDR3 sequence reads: CSSPSGGENTEAFF. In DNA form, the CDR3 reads TGCAGTTCCCCCTCGGGGGGTGAGAACACTGAAGCTTTCTTT. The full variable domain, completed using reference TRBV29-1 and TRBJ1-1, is SAVISQKPSRDICQRGTSLTIQCQVDSQVTMMFWYRQQPGQSLTLIATANQGSEATYESGFVIDKFPISRPNLTFSTLTVSNMSPEDSSIYLCSSPSGGENTEAFFGQGTRLTVV.

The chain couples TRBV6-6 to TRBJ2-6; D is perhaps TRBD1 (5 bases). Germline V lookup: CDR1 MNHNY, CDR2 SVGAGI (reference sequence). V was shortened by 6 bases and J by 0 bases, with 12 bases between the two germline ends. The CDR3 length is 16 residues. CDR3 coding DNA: TGTGCCAGCAGGGACACCTGGGTCTCTGGGGCCAACGTCCTGACTTTC. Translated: CASRDTWVSGANVLTF.

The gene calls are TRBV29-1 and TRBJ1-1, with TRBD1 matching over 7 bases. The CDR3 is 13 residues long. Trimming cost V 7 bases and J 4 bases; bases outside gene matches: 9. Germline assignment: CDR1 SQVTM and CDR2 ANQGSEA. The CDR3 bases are TGCAGCGCTACTACAGGGGTGGCCACTGAAGCTTTCTTT. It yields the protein CSATTGVATEAFF.

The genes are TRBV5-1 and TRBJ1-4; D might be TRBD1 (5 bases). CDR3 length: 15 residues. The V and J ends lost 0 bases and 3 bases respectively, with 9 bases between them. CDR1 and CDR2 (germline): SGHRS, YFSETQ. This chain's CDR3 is CASSLEGTSNEKLFF. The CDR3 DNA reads TGCGCCAGCAGCTTGGAGGGGACTTCTAATGAAAAACTGTTTTTT.

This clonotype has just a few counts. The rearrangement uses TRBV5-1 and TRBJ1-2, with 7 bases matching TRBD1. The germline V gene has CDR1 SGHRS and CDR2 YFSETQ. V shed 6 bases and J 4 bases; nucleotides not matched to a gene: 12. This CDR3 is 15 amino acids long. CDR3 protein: CASTPGTEILYGYTF. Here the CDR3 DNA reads TGCGCCAGCACCCCCGGGACAGAGATTCTCTATGGCTACACCTTC.

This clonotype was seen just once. CDR3 amino acids: CASREQGSNTGELFF. CDR3 sequence (DNA): TGTGCCAGCAGGGAACAGGGGTCGAACACCGGGGAGCTGTTTTTT. The chain joins TRBV6-5 to TRBJ2-2, with TRBD1 identical over 7 bases. Trimming at V came to 6 bases and at J to 0 bases, leaving 4 bases not matched to a gene. The CDR3 consists of 15 residues. From germline, CDR1 is MNHEY and CDR2 SVGAGI.

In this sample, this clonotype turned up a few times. CDR3 DNA: TGTGCCAGCAGCGGCCGGGACCGCACAGATACGCAGTATTTT. Protein: CASSGRDRTDTQYF. This chain uses TRBV7-2 with TRBJ2-3, with D perhaps being TRBD1 or TRBD2 (5 bases each). Germline CDR1 is SGHTA and CDR2 is FQGNSA. Trimming took 5 bases from V and 1 from J, leaving 10 bases between them. The CDR3 runs to 14 residues.

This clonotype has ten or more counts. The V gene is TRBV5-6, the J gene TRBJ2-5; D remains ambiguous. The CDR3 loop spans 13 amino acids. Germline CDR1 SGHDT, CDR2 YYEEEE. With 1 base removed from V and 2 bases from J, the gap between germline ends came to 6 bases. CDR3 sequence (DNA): TGTGCCAGCAGCTTGCAGCAGCAAGAGACCCAGTACTTC. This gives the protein CASSLQQQETQYF.

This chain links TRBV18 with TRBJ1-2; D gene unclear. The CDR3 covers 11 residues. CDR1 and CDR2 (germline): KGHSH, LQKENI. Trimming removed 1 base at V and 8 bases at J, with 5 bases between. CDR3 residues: CASSPQGGYTF. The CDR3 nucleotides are TGTGCCAGCTCACCACAGGGCGGCTACACCTTC. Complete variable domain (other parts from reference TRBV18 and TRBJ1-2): NAGVMQNPRHLVRRRGQEARLRCSPMKGHSHVYWYRQLPEEGLKFMVYLQKENIIDESGMPKERFSAEFPKEGPSILRIQQVVRGDSAAYFCASSPQGGYTFGSGTRLTVV.